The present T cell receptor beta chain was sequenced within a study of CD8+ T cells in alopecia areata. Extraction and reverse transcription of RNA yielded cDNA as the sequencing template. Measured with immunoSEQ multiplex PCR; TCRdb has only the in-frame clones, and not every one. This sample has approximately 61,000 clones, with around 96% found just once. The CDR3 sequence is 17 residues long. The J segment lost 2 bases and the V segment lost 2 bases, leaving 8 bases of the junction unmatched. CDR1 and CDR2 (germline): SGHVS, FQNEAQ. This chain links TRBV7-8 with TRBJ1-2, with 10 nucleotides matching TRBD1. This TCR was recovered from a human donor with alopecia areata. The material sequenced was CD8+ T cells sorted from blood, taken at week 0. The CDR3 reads CASSLSGTGDRNYGYTF. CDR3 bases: TGTGCCAGCAGCTTAAGTGGGACAGGGGACAGGAACTATGGCTACACCTTC. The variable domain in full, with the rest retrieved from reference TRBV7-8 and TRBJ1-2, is GAGVSQSPRYKVAKRGQDVALRCDPISGHVSLFWYQQALGQGPEFLTYFQNEAQLDKSGLPSDRFFAERPEGSVSTLKIQRTQQEDSAVYLCASSLSGTGDRNYGYTFGSGTRLTVV.